Each of the 14 T cell receptor beta chains below was sequenced from the same sample in a study of blood T cell repertoires in COVID-19. Assay used: immunoSEQ multiplex PCR; TCRdb lists only in-frame clones, some missing. The sample includes 99,000 or so clones, approximately 88% seen only once; the top ten take approximately 5.1%. The specimen was peripheral blood. The receptors come from a human donor in a cohort sampled during active COVID-19.

This clone was seen just once. This chain joins TRBV10-3 and TRBJ2-3; D is unresolved. Between the trimmed V and J ends, which lost 0 bases and 8 bases, there was a span of 3 bases. The CDR3 is made up of 11 amino acids. CDR1 and CDR2 (germline): ENHRY, SYGVKD. CDR3: CAISESSTQYF. CDR3 nucleotides: TGTGCCATCAGTGAGTCGAGTACGCAGTATTTT.

The CDR3 DNA sequence: TGTGCCTGGGGGACAGGGGGCTTTGGGCAGCCCCAGCATTTT. It codes for CAWGTGGFGQPQHF. This chain connects TRBV30 to TRBJ1-5; TRBD1 matches 12 bases. The CDR3 contains 14 residues. Germline CDR1 is GTSNPN and CDR2 is SVGIG (reference sequence). The V and J ends lost 5 bases and 7 bases, in that order; junction bases with no gene match: 6.

The J gene is TRBJ2-6, the V gene TRBV18, with 9 bases aligning to TRBD1. This CDR3 comprises 18 residues. Trimming cost V 2 bases and J 0 bases; bases outside gene matches: 5. The germline V gene has CDR1 KGHSH and CDR2 LQKENI. CDR3 in DNA: TGTGCCAGCTCACCAAGGACAGGGGAACCCTCTGGGGCCAACGTCCTGACTTTC. This encodes CASSPRTGEPSGANVLTF.

V usage is TRBV5-4 and J usage is TRBJ1-2; 7 bases line up with TRBD1. Germline CDR1 and CDR2: SGHNT and YYREEE (reference sequence). V lost 4 bases and J lost 7; bases outside the gene matches: 10. The CDR3 length is 14 residues. The CDR3 DNA reads as TGTGCCAGCAGCGTTCAAGGACAGGCCAGTGGCTACACCTTC. Residues: CASSVQGQASGYTF.

The genes are TRBV2 and TRBJ2-7; 8 bases fit TRBD1. The germline CDR1 and CDR2 sequences are SNHLY and FYNNEI. The ends lost 6 bases at V and 0 bases at J; junction bases unmatched: 4. CDR3 size: 14 residues. The CDR3 region is CASRTQGGSYEQYF. The CDR3 DNA follows: TGTGCCAGCAGGACACAGGGGGGCTCCTACGAGCAGTACTTC.

The chain links TRBV28 to TRBJ1-2; TRBD1 agrees at 10 bases. The V and J ends lost 2 bases and 8 bases, in that order; junction bases with no gene match: 8. Germline lookup yields CDR1 MDHEN and CDR2 SYDVKM. The CDR3 consists of 15 residues. For the CDR3, the DNA is TGTGCCAGCAGTTTACGCCGGGACAGGGGAAGAGGCTACACCTTC. As protein: CASSLRRDRGRGYTF.

The chain links TRBV6-1 to TRBJ1-4, with 8 bases that match TRBD1. CDR3 size: 15 residues. The V gene end was trimmed by 3 bases and the J gene end by 8 bases; junction bases not matched to a gene: 8. In germline, CDR1 is MNHNS, CDR2 SASEGT. For the CDR3, the DNA is TGTGCCAGCAGTGACCAGACAGGGGCGGGGGAAAAACTGTTTTTT. Its protein is CASSDQTGAGEKLFF.

This clone appeared once. V gene TRBV7-2 combines with J gene TRBJ2-5; 11 bases line up with TRBD2. Looked up from germline, CDR1 is SGHTA and CDR2 is FQGNSA. V shed 5 bases, J shed 5 bases, and the junction held 10 bases outside the gene matches. The CDR3 has 16 residues. DNA of the CDR3: TGTGCCAGCAGCCCAAGGCCCCCTAGCGGGGGGGAGACCCAGTACTTC. Translated: CASSPRPPSGGETQYF.

The V gene is TRBV29-1, the J gene TRBJ2-1; tentative D call: TRBD2 (5 bases). Trimming shortened V by 7 bases and J by 7 bases, and 20 bases separated the two germline ends. Germline V gives CDR1 SQVTM, CDR2 ANQGSEA. The CDR3 has 14 amino acids. The CDR3 coding sequence is TGCAGCGCAACGGTCAGCGGTTCGACAAATGAGCAGTTCTTC. This sequence encodes CSATVSGSTNEQFF.

The chain uses TRBV5-8 and TRBJ2-3; TRBD2 matches at 7 bases. CDR3 length: 16 residues. Looked up from germline, CDR1 is SGHTS and CDR2 is YDEGEE. With 0 bases clipped from V and 1 base from J, the junction kept 5 bases outside the gene matches. The CDR3 coding sequence is TGTGCCAGCAGCTTGGGTTCGGCGGGAGGCACAGATACGCAGTATTTT. It specifies CASSLGSAGGTDTQYF.

The rearrangement joins TRBV12-3 or TRBV12-4 to TRBJ1-1; D possibly corresponds to TRBD1 (6 bases). This CDR3 has 13 amino acids. V lost 5 bases, J lost 8 bases, and 15 bases lay in between. The CDR3 coding sequence is TGTGCCAGCAGTGCCGTCCGGGACAAAGAAGCTTTCTTT. Translating gives CASSAVRDKEAFF.

This clone came up a few times. V and J are TRBV4-1 and TRBJ1-5; no clear D. Germline V gives CDR1 MGHRA, CDR2 YSYEKL. This CDR3 comprises 13 residues. Trimming pared 4 bases from V and 6 bases from J, leaving 10 bases between. The CDR3, as DNA: TGCGCCAGCAGCCGAGGGCCCGGTCAGCCCCAGCATTTT. As protein: CASSRGPGQPQHF.

This chain uses TRBV29-1 with TRBJ2-5; tentative D call: TRBD2 (6 bases). The germline V gene has CDR1 SQVTM and CDR2 ANQGSEA. The V gene lost 5 bases and the J gene lost 4 bases, with 23 bases spanning the gap. CDR3 length: 16 residues. CDR3 DNA: TGCAGCGTTAGCTCCAGGCCCGGAGGGCGTGTAGAGACCCAGTACTTC. Protein sequence: CSVSSRPGGRVETQYF.

The genes are TRBV7-2 and TRBJ1-5; TRBD1 agrees at 7 bases. V lost 6 bases, J lost 7 bases, and 6 bases stayed unmatched. Germline CDR1 reads SGHTA; CDR2 reads FQGNSA. This CDR3 contains 13 residues. The CDR3 loop is CASSQDRWQPQHF. CDR3 sequence (DNA): TGTGCCAGCAGTCAGGACAGGTGGCAGCCCCAGCATTTT.